This T cell receptor beta chain was captured by sequencing in a study of CD8 T cells in Susac syndrome. This CDR3 has 17 amino acids. In germline, CDR1 is MDHEN, CDR2 SYDVKM. The V end lost 2 bases, the J end lost 4 bases, and 18 bases lay between the germline ends. Sequencing of TCR beta was carried out in blood CD8+ and CD4+ T cells. The multiple sclerosis controls were treatment-naive patients with relapsing-remitting disease that was stable or active. CD8+ and CD4+ T cells were negatively isolated; TEMRA cells were FACS-enriched. cDNA came from roughly 0.53 to 1 ug RNA primed by random hexamers. The authors amplified TCR beta CDR3 across 54 Vbeta and 13 Jbeta using immunoSEQ multiplex PCR. TCRdb recomputed calls from the immunoSEQ multiplex PCR reads with MiXCR, one row per CDR3 protein. The sample has around 130,000 distinct CDR3 sequences, around 90% seen once.

The genes are TRBV28 and TRBJ2-1; no firm D call. Source material: CD8+ T cells from PBMCs. The sequence came from a human donor with multiple sclerosis. This CDR3 reads CASSLSLGARSYNEQFF. CDR3 coding DNA: TGTGCCAGCAGTTTAAGCCTCGGAGCGAGGTCTTACAATGAGCAGTTCTTC.